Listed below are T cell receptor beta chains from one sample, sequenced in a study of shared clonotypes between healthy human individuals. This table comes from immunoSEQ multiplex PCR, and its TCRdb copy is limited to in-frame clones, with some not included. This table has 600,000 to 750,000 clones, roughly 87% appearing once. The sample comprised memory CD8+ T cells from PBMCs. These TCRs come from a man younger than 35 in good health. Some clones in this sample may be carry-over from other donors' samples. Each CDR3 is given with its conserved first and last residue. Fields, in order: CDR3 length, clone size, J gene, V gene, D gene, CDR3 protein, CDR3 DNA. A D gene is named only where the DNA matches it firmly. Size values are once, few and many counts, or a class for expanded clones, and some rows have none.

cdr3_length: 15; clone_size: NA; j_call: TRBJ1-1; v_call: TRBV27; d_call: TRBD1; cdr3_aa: CASSSGTGTVTEAFF; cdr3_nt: TGTGCCAGCAGTTCCGGGACAGGGACTGTCACTGAAGCTTTCTTT
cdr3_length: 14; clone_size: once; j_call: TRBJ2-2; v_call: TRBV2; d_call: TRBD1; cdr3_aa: CASSRDRATGELFF; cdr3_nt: TGTGCCAGCAGCCGGGACAGGGCTACCGGGGAGCTGTTTTTT
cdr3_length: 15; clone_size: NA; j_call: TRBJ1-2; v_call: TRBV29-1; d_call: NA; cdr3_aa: CSVPPPWEPNYGYTF; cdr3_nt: TGCAGCGTTCCACCCCCGTGGGAGCCCAACTATGGCTACACCTTC
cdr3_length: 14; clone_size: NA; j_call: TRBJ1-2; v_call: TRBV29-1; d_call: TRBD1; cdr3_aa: CSVEGAGGAYGYTF; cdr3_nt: TGCAGCGTTGAAGGGGCAGGGGGAGCCTATGGCTACACCTTC
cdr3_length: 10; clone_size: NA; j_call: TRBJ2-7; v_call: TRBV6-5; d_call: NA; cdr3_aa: CARRSYEQYF; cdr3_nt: TGTGCCAGGCGGAGCTACGAGCAGTACTTC
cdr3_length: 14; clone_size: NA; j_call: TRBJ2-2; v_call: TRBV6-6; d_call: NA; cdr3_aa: CASSSPGPPRELFF; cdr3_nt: TGTGCCAGCAGTTCGCCGGGACCCCCCCGGGAGCTGTTTTTT
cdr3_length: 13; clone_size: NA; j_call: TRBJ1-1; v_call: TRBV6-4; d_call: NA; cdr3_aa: CASRLQRNTEAFF; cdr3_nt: TGTGCCAGCAGACTTCAGCGGAACACTGAAGCTTTCTTT
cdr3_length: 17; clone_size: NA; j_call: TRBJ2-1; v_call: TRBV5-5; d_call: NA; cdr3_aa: CASIPLLLLTTSNEQFF; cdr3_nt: TGTGCCAGCATCCCACTACTACTATTGACGACCTCCAATGAGCAGTTCTTC
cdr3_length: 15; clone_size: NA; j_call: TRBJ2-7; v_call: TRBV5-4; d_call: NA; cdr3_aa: CASSPTGLAIHEQYF; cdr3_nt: TGTGCCAGCAGCCCAACGGGGCTAGCGATCCACGAGCAGTACTTC
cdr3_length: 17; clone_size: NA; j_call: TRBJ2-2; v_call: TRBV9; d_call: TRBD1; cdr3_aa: CASSRDRGPINTGELFF; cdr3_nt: TGTGCCAGCAGCCGGGACAGGGGTCCCATAAACACCGGGGAGCTGTTTTTT
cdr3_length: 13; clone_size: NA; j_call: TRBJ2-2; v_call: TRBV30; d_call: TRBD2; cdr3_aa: CAWSLGGAGELFF; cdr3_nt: TGTGCCTGGAGTCTCGGGGGGGCCGGGGAGCTGTTTTTT
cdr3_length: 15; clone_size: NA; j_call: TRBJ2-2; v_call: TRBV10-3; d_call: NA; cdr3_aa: CAISAQVLGTGELFF; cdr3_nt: TGTGCCATCAGTGCCCAGGTTCTGGGCACCGGGGAGCTGTTTTTT
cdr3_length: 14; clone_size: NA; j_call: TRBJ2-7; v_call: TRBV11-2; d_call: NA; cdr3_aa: CASSLVENSYEQYF; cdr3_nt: TGTGCCAGCAGCTTAGTAGAAAACAGCTACGAGCAGTACTTC
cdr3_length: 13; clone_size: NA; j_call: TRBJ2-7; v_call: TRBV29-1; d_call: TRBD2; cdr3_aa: CSVVRSGSYEQYF; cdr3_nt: TGCAGCGTTGTCCGTAGCGGGTCCTACGAGCAGTACTTC
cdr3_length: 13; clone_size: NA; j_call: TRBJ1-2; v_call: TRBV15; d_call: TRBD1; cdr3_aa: CATSTGTVYGYTF; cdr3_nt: TGTGCCACCAGCACTGGGACAGTCTATGGCTACACCTTC
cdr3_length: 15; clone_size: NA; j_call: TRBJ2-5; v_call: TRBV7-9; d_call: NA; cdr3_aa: CASSPKTPNQETQYF; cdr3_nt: TGTGCCAGCAGCCCAAAGACCCCAAACCAAGAGACCCAGTACTTC
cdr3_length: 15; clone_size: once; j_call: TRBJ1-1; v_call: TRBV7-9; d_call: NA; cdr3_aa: CASSLSNRVVGEAFF; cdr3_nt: TGTGCCAGCAGCTTATCTAACAGGGTAGTCGGTGAAGCTTTCTTT
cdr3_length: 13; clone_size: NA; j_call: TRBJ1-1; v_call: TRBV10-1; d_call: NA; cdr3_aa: CASSESLGTEAFF; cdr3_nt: TGCGCCAGCAGTGAGTCCTTAGGGACTGAAGCTTTCTTT
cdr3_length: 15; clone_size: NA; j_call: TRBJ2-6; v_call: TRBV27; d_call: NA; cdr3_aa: CASTTGPSGANVLTF; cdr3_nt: TGTGCCAGCACCACGGGTCCCTCTGGGGCCAACGTCCTGACTTTC
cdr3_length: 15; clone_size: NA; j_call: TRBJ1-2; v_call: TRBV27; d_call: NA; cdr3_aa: CASSQQEGHYYGYTF; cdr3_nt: TGTGCCAGCAGTCAACAGGAGGGGCACTATTATGGCTACACCTTC
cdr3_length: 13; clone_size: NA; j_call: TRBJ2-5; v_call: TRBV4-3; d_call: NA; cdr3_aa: CASSQDRSKTQYF; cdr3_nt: TGCGCCAGCAGCCAAGATAGGTCGAAGACCCAGTACTTC
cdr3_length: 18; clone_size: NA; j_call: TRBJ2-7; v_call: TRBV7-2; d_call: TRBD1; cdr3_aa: CASSLVSHRGPKPYEQYF; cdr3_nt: TGTGCCAGCAGCTTAGTATCCCACAGGGGGCCCAAACCCTACGAGCAGTACTTC
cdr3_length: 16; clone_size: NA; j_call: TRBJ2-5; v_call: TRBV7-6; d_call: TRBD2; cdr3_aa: CASSLLGGRAGETQYF; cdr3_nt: TGTGCCAGCAGCTTACTTGGCGGGAGGGCCGGAGAGACCCAGTACTTC
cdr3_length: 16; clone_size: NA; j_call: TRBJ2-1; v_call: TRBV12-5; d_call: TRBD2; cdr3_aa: CASGKPLAGGFDEQFF; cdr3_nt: TGTGCTAGTGGGAAGCCCTTAGCGGGAGGTTTCGATGAGCAGTTCTTC
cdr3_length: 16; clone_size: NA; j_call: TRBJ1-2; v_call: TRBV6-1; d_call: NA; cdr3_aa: CASSDQPTGHYNGYTF; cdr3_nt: TGTGCCAGCAGTGACCAACCGACAGGACACTACAATGGCTACACCTTC
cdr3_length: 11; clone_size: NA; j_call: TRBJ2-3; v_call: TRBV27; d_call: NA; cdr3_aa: CASNGGDTQYF; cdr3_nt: TGTGCCAGCAATGGAGGAGATACGCAGTATTTT
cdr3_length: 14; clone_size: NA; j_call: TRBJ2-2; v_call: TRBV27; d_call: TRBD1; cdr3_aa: CASSDRGNTGELFF; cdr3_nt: TGTGCCAGCAGTGACAGGGGGAACACCGGGGAGCTGTTTTTT
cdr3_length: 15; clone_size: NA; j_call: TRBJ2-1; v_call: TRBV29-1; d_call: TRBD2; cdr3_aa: CSVEPSGRPGNEQFF; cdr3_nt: TGCAGCGTTGAACCTAGCGGGAGGCCGGGCAATGAGCAGTTCTTC
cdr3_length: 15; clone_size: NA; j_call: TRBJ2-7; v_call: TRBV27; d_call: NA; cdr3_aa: CASSFQGTLPYEQYF; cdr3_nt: TGTGCCAGCAGTTTTCAGGGGACGCTACCCTACGAGCAGTACTTC
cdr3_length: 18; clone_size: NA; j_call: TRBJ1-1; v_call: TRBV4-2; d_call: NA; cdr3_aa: CASSLPLQGGGGNTEAFF; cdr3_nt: TGTGCCAGCAGCCTCCCCTTACAAGGGGGGGGTGGTAACACTGAAGCTTTCTTT
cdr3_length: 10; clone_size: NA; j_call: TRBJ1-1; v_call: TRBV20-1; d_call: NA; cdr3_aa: CSAREVEAFF; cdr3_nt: TGCAGTGCTAGGGAGGTGGAAGCTTTCTTT
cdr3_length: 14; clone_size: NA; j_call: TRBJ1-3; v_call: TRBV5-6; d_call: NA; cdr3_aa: CASSFGDIGNTIYF; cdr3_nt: TGTGCCAGCAGCTTTGGGGATATAGGAAACACCATATATTTT
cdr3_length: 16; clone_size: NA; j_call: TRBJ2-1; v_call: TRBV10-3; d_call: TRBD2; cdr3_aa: CAISELQREGGDEQFF; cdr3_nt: TGTGCCATCAGTGAGCTCCAGCGGGAGGGAGGGGATGAGCAGTTCTTC
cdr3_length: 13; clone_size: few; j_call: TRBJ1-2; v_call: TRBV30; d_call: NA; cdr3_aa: CAWAPGPLGGYTF; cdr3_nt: TGTGCCTGGGCCCCGGGACCGCTGGGTGGCTACACCTTC
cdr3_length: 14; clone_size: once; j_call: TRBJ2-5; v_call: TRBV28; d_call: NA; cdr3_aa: CASSSEQQQETQYF; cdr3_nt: TGTGCCAGCAGTTCGGAGCAGCAACAAGAGACCCAGTACTTC
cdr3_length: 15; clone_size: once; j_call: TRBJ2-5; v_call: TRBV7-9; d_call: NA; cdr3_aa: CASSFRREEGETQYF; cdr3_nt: TGTGCCAGCAGCTTCAGGCGGGAAGAGGGAGAGACCCAGTACTTC
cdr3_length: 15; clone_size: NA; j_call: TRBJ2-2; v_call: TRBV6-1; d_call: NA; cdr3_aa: CASSPFGGNTGELFF; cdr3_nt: TGTGCCAGCAGTCCTTTTGGGGGGAACACCGGGGAGCTGTTTTTT
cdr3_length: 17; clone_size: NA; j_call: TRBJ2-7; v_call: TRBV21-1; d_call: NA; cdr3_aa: CASSKGSKGVSSYEQYF; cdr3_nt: TGTGCCAGCAGCAAAGGCTCTAAAGGGGTCAGCTCCTACGAGCAGTACTTC
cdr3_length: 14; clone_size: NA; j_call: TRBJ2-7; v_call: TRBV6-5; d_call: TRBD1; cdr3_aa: CASSNRDRQEGQYF; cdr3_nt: TGTGCCAGCAGTAACCGGGACAGGCAAGAAGGGCAGTACTTC
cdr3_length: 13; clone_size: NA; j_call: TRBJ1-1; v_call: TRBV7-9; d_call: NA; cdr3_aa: CASTPPLNTEAFF; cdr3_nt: TGTGCCAGCACCCCTCCCCTGAACACTGAAGCTTTCTTT
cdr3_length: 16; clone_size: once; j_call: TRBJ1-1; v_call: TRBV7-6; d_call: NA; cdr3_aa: CASSFKRPTLNTEAFF; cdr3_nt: TGTGCCAGCAGCTTTAAGCGTCCTACGTTGAACACTGAAGCTTTCTTT
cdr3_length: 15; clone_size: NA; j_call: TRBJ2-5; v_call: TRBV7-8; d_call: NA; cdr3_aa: CASAGSGRYQETQYF; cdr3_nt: TGTGCCAGCGCGGGTAGCGGAAGGTACCAAGAGACCCAGTACTTC
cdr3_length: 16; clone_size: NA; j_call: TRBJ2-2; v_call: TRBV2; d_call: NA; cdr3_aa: CASSEALVSYTGELFF; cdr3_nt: TGTGCCAGCAGTGAAGCGCTGGTTTCATACACCGGGGAGCTGTTTTTT
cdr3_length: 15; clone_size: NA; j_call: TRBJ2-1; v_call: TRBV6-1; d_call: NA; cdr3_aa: CASNRAISSYNEQFF; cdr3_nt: TGTGCCAGCAACCGGGCTATCTCCTCCTACAATGAGCAGTTCTTC
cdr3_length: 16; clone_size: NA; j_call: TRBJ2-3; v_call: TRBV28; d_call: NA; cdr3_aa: CASSLYSAPSTDTQYF; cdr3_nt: TGTGCCAGCAGTTTATATAGTGCGCCTAGCACAGATACGCAGTATTTT
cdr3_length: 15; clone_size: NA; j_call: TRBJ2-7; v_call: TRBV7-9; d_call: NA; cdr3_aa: CASTSQDYVGYEQYF; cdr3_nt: TGTGCCAGCACCTCTCAGGACTACGTCGGCTACGAGCAGTACTTC
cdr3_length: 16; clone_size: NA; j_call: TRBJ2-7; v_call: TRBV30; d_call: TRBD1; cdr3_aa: CAGRDRVLPRSYEQYF; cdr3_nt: TGTGCCGGCCGGGACAGGGTCCTACCCCGCTCCTACGAGCAGTACTTC
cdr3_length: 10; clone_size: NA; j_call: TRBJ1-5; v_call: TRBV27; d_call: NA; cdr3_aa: CASGNQPQHF; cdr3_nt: TGTGCCAGCGGCAATCAGCCCCAGCATTTT
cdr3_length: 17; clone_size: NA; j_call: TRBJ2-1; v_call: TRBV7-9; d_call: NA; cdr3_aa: CASSSHETGSSYNEQFF; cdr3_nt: TGTGCCAGCAGCTCCCACGAGACTGGGAGCTCCTACAATGAGCAGTTCTTC
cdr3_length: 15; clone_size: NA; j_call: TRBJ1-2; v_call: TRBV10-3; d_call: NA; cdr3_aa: CAISESPGLSYGYTF; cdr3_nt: TGTGCCATCAGTGAGTCGCCAGGCCTCTCCTATGGCTACACCTTC
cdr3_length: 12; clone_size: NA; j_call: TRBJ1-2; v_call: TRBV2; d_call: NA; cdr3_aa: CASNPGGYGYTF; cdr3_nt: TGTGCCAGCAACCCGGGAGGCTATGGCTACACCTTC